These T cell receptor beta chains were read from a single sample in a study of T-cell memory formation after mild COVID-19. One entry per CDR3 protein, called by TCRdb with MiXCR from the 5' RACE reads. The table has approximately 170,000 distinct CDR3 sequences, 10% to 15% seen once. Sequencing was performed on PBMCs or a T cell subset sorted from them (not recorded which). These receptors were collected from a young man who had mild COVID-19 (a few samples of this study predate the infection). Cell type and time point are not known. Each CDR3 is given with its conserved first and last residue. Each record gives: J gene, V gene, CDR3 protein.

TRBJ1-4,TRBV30,CAWRRDRADEKLFF
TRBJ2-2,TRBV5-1,CASSLRSGDNTGELFF
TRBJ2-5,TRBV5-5,CASSSGGTHQETQYF
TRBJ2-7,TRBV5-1,CASSLGQGSYEQYF
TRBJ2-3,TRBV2,CASRYLAAGPQYF
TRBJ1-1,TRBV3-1,CASSPAAPTEAFF
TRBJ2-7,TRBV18,CASSPQELYEQYF
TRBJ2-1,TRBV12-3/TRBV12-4,CASSAGSSRYNEQFF
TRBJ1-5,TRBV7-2,CSSTWTDSNQPQHF
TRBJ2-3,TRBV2,CASRLAGVTDTQYF
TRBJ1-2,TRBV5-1,CASRTYGGSYGYTF
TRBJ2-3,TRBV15,CATSRSPGRHKYF
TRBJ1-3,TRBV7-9,CASSPLYGSGNTIYF
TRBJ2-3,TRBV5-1,CASSARTDTQYF
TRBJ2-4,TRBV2,CASNLDRGDIQYF
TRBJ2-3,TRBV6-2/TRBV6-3,CASRLGGYTDTQYF
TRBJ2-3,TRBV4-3,CASSQDWTGPDTQYF
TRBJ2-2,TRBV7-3,CASSSVINTGELFF
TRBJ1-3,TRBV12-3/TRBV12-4,CASRSKMFVGTGNTIYF
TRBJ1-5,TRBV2,CASGDRTRQPQHF
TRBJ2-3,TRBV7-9,CASSISGATDTQYF
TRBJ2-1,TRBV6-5,CASSYLSQGNNEQFF
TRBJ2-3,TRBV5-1,CASSSGLAGVKSDTQYF
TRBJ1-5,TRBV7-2,CASSISGGNQPQHF
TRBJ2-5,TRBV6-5,CATSGIGETQYF
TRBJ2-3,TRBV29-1,CSVQAQDRTDTQYF
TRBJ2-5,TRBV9,CASSGSGQGTWETQYF
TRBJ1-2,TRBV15,CATSRAGQGLYGYTF
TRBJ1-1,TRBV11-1,CASSSLDWNTEAFF
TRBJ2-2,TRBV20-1,CSAPGLAEKANTGELFF
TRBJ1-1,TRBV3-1,CASSQSDTNTEAFF